One and the same sample provided the 24 T cell receptor beta chains below, sequenced in a study of blood T cell repertoires in COVID-19. Profiling relied on immunoSEQ multiplex PCR, and the TCRdb table lists in-frame clones only, not all of them. This sample has under 250,000 clones; about 80% occur once, and the top ten carry less than 2.5%. The material sequenced was peripheral blood. The receptor source for this set is an older woman with acute or convalescent COVID-19.

This clone showed up just once. Other DNA sequences in this sample translate to the same CDR3. The gene calls are TRBV4-1 and TRBJ1-1; D unclear. Germline V lookup: CDR1 MGHRA, CDR2 YSYEKL. The CDR3 has 14 residues. Deletions cut 0 bases from V and 3 bases from J, with 8 bases between. The CDR3 is CASSQEVRDTEAFF. The CDR3 DNA follows: TGCGCCAGCAGCCAAGAAGTCCGGGACACTGAAGCTTTCTTT.

V usage is TRBV5-1 and J usage is TRBJ2-1, with D tentatively TRBD2 (7 bases). V was clipped by 0 bases and J by 6 bases, with 13 bases between them. Germline-derived CDR1 and CDR2 are SGHRS and YFSETQ. The CDR3 extends over 15 amino acids. This CDR3 reads CASSLVGGLGNEQFF. The CDR3 nucleotides are TGCGCCAGCAGCTTGGTCGGGGGGCTCGGCAATGAGCAGTTCTTC.

This chain uses TRBV7-8 with TRBJ2-1; possible D gene TRBD2, 6 bases. Looked up from germline, CDR1 is SGHVS and CDR2 is FQNEAQ. V shed 2 bases and J shed 11 bases, with 13 bases lying between them. The CDR3 contains 13 residues. The CDR3 protein is CASSLKLEGKQFF. CDR3 DNA sequence: TGTGCCAGCAGCTTAAAGCTGGAGGGGAAGCAGTTCTTC.

This chain joins TRBV9 and TRBJ2-3; 8 nucleotides agree with TRBD2. Germline trimming cut 2 bases from V and 0 bases from J; bases unmatched to any gene: 2. The length of the CDR3 is 15 residues. Germline CDR1 SGDLS, CDR2 YYNGEE. The CDR3 is CASSVIAGSTDTQYF. The CDR3 region has the DNA TGTGCCAGCAGCGTTATAGCGGGGAGCACAGATACGCAGTATTTT. The full variable domain, with the rest looked up from reference TRBV9 and TRBJ2-3, is DSGVTQTPKHLITATGQRVTLRCSPRSGDLSVYWYQQSLDQGLQFLIQYYNGEERAKGNILERFSAQQFPDLHSELNLSSLELGDSALYFCASSVIAGSTDTQYFGPGTRLTVL.

The CDR3, as DNA: TGTGCCAGCAGCTTAGAAAGACAGACGAACACTGAAGCTTTCTTT. Amino acid sequence: CASSLERQTNTEAFF. The chain couples TRBV11-2 to TRBJ1-1; D is perhaps TRBD1 (5 bases). Germline V gene data show CDR1 as SGHAT and CDR2 as FQNNGV. V lost 0 bases, J lost 1 base, and 9 bases lay in between. This CDR3 has 15 residues.

V gene TRBV6-5 combines with J gene TRBJ1-5, with 7 positions matching TRBD1. This CDR3 comprises 14 residues. The germline CDR1 and CDR2 sequences are MNHEY and SVGAGI. V was clipped by 5 bases and J by 5 bases; unmatched bases: 6. The CDR3 sequence is CASSPRQGHQPQHF. CDR3 in DNA: TGTGCCAGCAGTCCTCGACAGGGCCATCAGCCCCAGCATTTT.

This chain uses TRBV19 with TRBJ1-5, with TRBD1 identical over 7 bases. The germline CDR1 and CDR2 sequences are LNHDA and SQIVND (reference sequence). V was pared by 4 bases and J by 0 bases, with 9 bases of the junction left unmatched. This CDR3 spans 17 amino acids. CDR3 nucleotide sequence: TGTGCCAGTAGTACGCGACAGGGCCTTTTTAGCAATCAGCCCCAGCATTTT. Translating gives CASSTRQGLFSNQPQHF.

The chain combines TRBV12-3 or TRBV12-4 with TRBJ2-3; tentatively, D is TRBD2 (7 bases). Trimming removed 6 bases from V and 4 bases from J, with 11 bases in between. The CDR3 runs to 13 residues. CDR3 region: CASRQGGSDTQYF. The CDR3, as DNA: TGTGCCAGCAGACAGGGAGGGTCAGATACGCAGTATTTT.

V and J are TRBV7-2 and TRBJ2-7; TRBD2 matches at 9 bases. Trimming at V came to 5 bases and at J to 4 bases, leaving 9 bases not matched to a gene. Germline values: CDR1 SGHTA, CDR2 FQGNSA. The length of the CDR3 is 15 residues. CDR3 protein: CASSQATSGFYEQYF. The CDR3 DNA is TGTGCCAGCAGCCAAGCGACTAGCGGTTTTTACGAGCAGTACTTC.

A word on this clone: Within the sample, other DNA sequences also encode this same CDR3. J is TRBJ2-1 and V is TRBV18; D might be TRBD1 (6 bases). The CDR3 runs to 15 residues. Trimming took off 6 bases at V and 1 base at J, with 13 bases between the two ends. Germline CDR1 KGHSH, CDR2 LQKENI. The CDR3 region is CASSQGQGSYNEQFF. CDR3 in DNA: TGTGCCAGCTCCCAAGGCCAGGGGTCCTACAATGAGCAGTTCTTC.

In this sample, this clone turned up a few times. This CDR3 is also generated by other DNA sequences in the sample. The chain couples TRBV3-1 (or the pseudogene TRBV3-2) to TRBJ2-7; a possible D gene is TRBD1 (6 bases). This CDR3 has 14 amino acids. Germline assignment: CDR1 LGHDT and CDR2 YNNKEL (reference sequence). The ends were cut back, 0 bases at V and 2 bases at J, with 8 bases in the middle. DNA of the CDR3: TGTGCCAGCAGCCAAGACAGGGGCCCCTACGAGCAGTACTTC. Its translation is CASSQDRGPYEQYF.

This clone has only one observation. The chain employs TRBV12-3 or TRBV12-4 and TRBJ2-2; tentative D call: TRBD2 (5 bases). The CDR3 has 12 residues. V gave up 6 bases and J gave up 6 bases, with 8 bases separating them. The CDR3 region has the DNA TGTGCCAGCAGCCGGGATGCCGGGGAGCTGTTTTTT. Translating gives CASSRDAGELFF.

V gene TRBV4-3 combines with J gene TRBJ2-3; 9 bases map to TRBD2. Germline V CDR1 and CDR2: LGHNA, YSLEER. The CDR3 is made up of 16 amino acids. J gave up 4 bases and V 1 base, and 6 bases lay outside the gene matches. CDR3 amino acids: CASSQAARGGSDTQYF. Here the CDR3 DNA reads TGCGCCAGCAGCCAAGCCGCGCGGGGGGGTTCAGATACGCAGTATTTT.

V usage is TRBV5-1 and J usage is TRBJ1-2, with 9 bases aligning to TRBD1. Germline lookup yields CDR1 SGHRS and CDR2 YFSETQ. CDR3 size: 14 residues. Trimming cost V 4 bases and J 4 bases; bases outside gene matches: 5. CDR3 sequence reads: CASSATTGGYGYTF. The CDR3 region has the DNA TGCGCCAGCAGCGCCACGACAGGGGGCTATGGCTACACCTTC.

The rearrangement links TRBV6-6 to TRBJ2-1; no clear D gene. V was shortened by 5 bases and J by 6 bases, with 11 bases between the two germline ends. The germline gives CDR1 MNHNY, CDR2 SVGAGI (reference sequence). This CDR3 region has 13 residues. The CDR3 nucleotides are TGTGCCAGCAGTCCTCTATCGCCCAATGAGCAGTTCTTC. It encodes CASSPLSPNEQFF.

This chain joins TRBV7-9 and TRBJ1-1; TRBD1 might be the D (5 bases). The ends were cut back, 4 bases at V and 10 bases at J, with 13 bases in the middle. CDR3 length: 12 amino acids. Germline values: CDR1 SEHNR, CDR2 FQNEAQ (reference sequence). CDR3 region: CASSSSDGGAFF. The CDR3 DNA follows: TGTGCCAGCAGCTCCAGTGACGGGGGAGCTTTCTTT.

The chain links TRBV2 to TRBJ1-3, with D possibly being TRBD1 (5 bases). Per the germline V gene, CDR1 is SNHLY and CDR2 is FYNNEI. The CDR3 runs 13 residues. V lost 8 bases, J lost 4 bases, and 12 bases lay in between. In DNA, the CDR3 is TGTGCCAGCCAACCAGGGCCGGGAAACACCATATATTTT. This gives the protein CASQPGPGNTIYF.

The V gene is TRBV18, the J gene TRBJ1-2; D possibly corresponds to TRBD1 (5 bases). The CDR3 length is 14 residues. Germline V gene lookup returns CDR1 KGHSH and CDR2 LQKENI. V was trimmed by 4 bases and J by 1 base, leaving 10 bases between them. The CDR3 here is CASSLQGFNYGYTF. The CDR3 bases are TGTGCCAGCTCACTGCAGGGATTTAACTATGGCTACACCTTC.

The rearrangement links TRBV19 to TRBJ2-2; 8 bases align to TRBD1. The CDR3 loop spans 13 amino acids. V was pared by 9 bases and J by 7 bases, with 7 bases of the junction left unmatched. Per the germline V gene, CDR1 is LNHDA and CDR2 is SQIVND (reference sequence). The CDR3 loop is CASGQGQGGELFF. The CDR3 bases are TGTGCCAGCGGACAGGGTCAGGGCGGGGAGCTGTTTTTT.

This clone was recorded a few times. The CDR3 is CASRGTEAFF. The CDR3 coding sequence is TGTGCCAGTCGGGGCACTGAAGCTTTCTTT. The chain carries TRBV2 and TRBJ1-1; D unclear. Germline CDR1 and CDR2: SNHLY and FYNNEI. This CDR3 has 10 residues. Trimming stripped 9 bases from V and 4 bases from J, with 6 bases between.

The chain couples TRBV7-6 to TRBJ1-3; D ambiguous. Germline CDR1 SGHVS, CDR2 FNYEAQ. Between the trimmed V and J ends, which lost 7 bases and 0 bases, there was a span of 13 bases. The CDR3 is made up of 15 amino acids. CDR3 bases: TGTGCCAGCACCCACCCCGAGGGCTCTGGAAACACCATATATTTT. Translated: CASTHPEGSGNTIYF.

V is TRBV7-3 and J is TRBJ2-1; tentatively, D is TRBD1 (6 bases). Looked up from germline, CDR1 is SGHTA and CDR2 is FQGTGA. The CDR3 runs to 15 residues. V lost 5 bases to trimming and J lost 2 bases, with 13 bases between them. The CDR3 DNA is TGTGCCAGCAGCCCGGGACAAAGTCCCTACAATGAGCAGTTCTTC. The encoded protein is CASSPGQSPYNEQFF.

The CDR3: CASSETDTSGQETQYF. Here the CDR3 DNA reads TGTGCCAGCAGCGAGACGGATACTAGCGGCCAAGAGACCCAGTACTTC. V gene TRBV11-2 combines with J gene TRBJ2-5; 8 bases map to TRBD2. CDR3 size: 16 residues. Trimming took 5 bases from V and 1 from J; bases not matched to a gene: 9. The germline gives CDR1 SGHAT, CDR2 FQNNGV.

V and J are TRBV6-5 and TRBJ1-5; 9 bases match TRBD1. The germline V gene has CDR1 MNHEY and CDR2 SVGAGI. CDR3 length: 14 amino acids. J gave up 7 bases and V 4 bases, and 5 bases lay outside the gene matches. The CDR3 region has the DNA TGTGCCAGCAGTTGGGACAGGGTGTCACAGCCCCAGCATTTT. This translates into CASSWDRVSQPQHF.